A single sample gave rise to the 29 T cell receptor beta chains below, sequenced in a study of OX40 agonist ivuxolimab in advanced cancers. Only in-frame clones appear in the TCRdb table, and some are missing; sequencing was by immunoSEQ multiplex PCR. This table has more than 65,000 clones, around four fifths appearing once. Sequencing used CD4+ or CD8+ T cells sorted from blood, obtained in a trial of the OX40 agonist ivuxolimab. These receptors originate from an adult with an advanced solid tumor such as melanoma, head and neck, liver or kidney cancer.

This chain links TRBV11-1 with TRBJ2-2; the D gene is possibly TRBD1 (6 bases). The CDR3 totals 14 residues. Between the trimmed V and J ends, which lost 5 bases and 4 bases, there was a span of 11 bases. CDR1 is SGHAT and CDR2 is FQDESV in the germline V gene (reference sequence). The CDR3 nucleotides are TGTGCCAGCAGCCACACAGGGTTCACCGGGGAGCTGTTTTTT. This gives the protein CASSHTGFTGELFF. The full variable domain, its missing parts supplied by reference TRBV11-1 and TRBJ2-2, is EAEVAQSPRYKITEKSQAVAFWCDPISGHATLYWYRQILGQGPELLVQFQDESVVDDSQLPKDRFSAERLKGVDSTLKIQPAELGDSAMYLCASSHTGFTGELFFGEGSRLTVL.

In this sample, this clone turned up once. The chain is built from TRBV2 and TRBJ2-1; D is unresolved. Germline CDR1 SNHLY, CDR2 FYNNEI. The ends were cut back, 7 bases at V and 7 bases at J, with 11 bases in the middle. The CDR3 spans 12 residues. The CDR3 loop reads CASKIRENEQFF. In DNA, the CDR3 is TGTGCCAGCAAGATACGTGAGAATGAGCAGTTCTTC.

V is TRBV28 and J is TRBJ2-3; 10 bases align to TRBD1. The CDR3 runs 16 residues. The V gene's germline CDR1 is MDHEN and CDR2 SYDVKM. Trimming removed 0 bases from V and 4 bases from J; junction bases left unmatched: 4. CDR3 region: CASSLWGTGAPDTQYF. The CDR3, as DNA: TGTGCCAGCAGTTTATGGGGGACAGGGGCTCCAGATACGCAGTATTTT.

The rearrangement links TRBV6-5 to TRBJ1-1; D is unclear. Trimming took 5 bases from V and 3 from J, leaving 10 bases between them. CDR1 is MNHEY, CDR2 SVGAGI, per germline. This CDR3 has 13 amino acids. CDR3: CASSQTMDTEAFF. As DNA, the CDR3 is TGTGCCAGCAGTCAAACAATGGACACTGAAGCTTTCTTT.

The rearrangement uses TRBV2 and TRBJ1-2; D gene ambiguous. Germline CDR1 reads SNHLY; CDR2 reads FYNNEI. The CDR3 length is 15 residues. V lost 3 bases and J 3 bases, leaving 14 bases between the germline ends. Written as DNA, the CDR3 is TGTGCCAGCAGTGATTCGGCCCTAGGGTACTATGGCTACACCTTC. Translating it yields CASSDSALGYYGYTF.

V is TRBV27 and J is TRBJ2-2, with D perhaps matching TRBD2 (6 bases). Germline CDR1 and CDR2: MNHEY and SMNVEV (reference sequence). Trimming stripped 4 bases from V and 1 base from J, with 10 bases between. The CDR3 loop spans 15 amino acids. In DNA, the CDR3 is TGTGCCAGCAGTTGGGGACTCGGGAACACCGGGGAGCTGTTTTTT. It encodes CASSWGLGNTGELFF.

DNA for the CDR3: TGTGCCAGCAGCTTAACCCGGACAGGCAACTCTGGAAACACCATATATTTT. It is translated as CASSLTRTGNSGNTIYF. The V call is TRBV7-2, the J call TRBJ1-3, with 7 positions matching TRBD1. CDR1 and CDR2 (germline): SGHTA, FQGNSA. The CDR3 loop spans 17 amino acids. The J segment lost 0 bases and the V segment lost 2 bases, leaving 7 bases of the junction unmatched.

CDR3 region: CASSDRGKGNQPQHF. As DNA, the CDR3 is TGTGCCAGCAGTGACAGGGGAAAGGGCAATCAGCCCCAGCATTTT. The chain is built from TRBV6-1 and TRBJ1-5; D perhaps matches TRBD1 (6 bases). The CDR3 has 15 residues. The germline gives CDR1 MNHNS, CDR2 SASEGT. V lost 3 bases and J 2 bases, leaving 11 bases between the germline ends.

The rearrangement joins TRBV7-9 to TRBJ1-3, with D hard to call. Trimming pared 5 bases from V and 8 bases from J, leaving 22 bases between. CDR1 is SEHNR and CDR2 is FQNEAQ in the germline V gene (reference sequence). The CDR3 sequence is 16 residues long. The CDR3 is CASSTPGRHWTDTIYF. DNA for the CDR3: TGTGCCAGCAGCACACCGGGTAGACACTGGACGGACACCATATATTTT.

This sequence joins TRBV6-5 and TRBJ1-2; D ambiguous. Trimming stripped 0 bases from V and 2 bases from J, with 7 bases between. The CDR3 runs 14 residues. The germline V gene encodes CDR1 MNHEY and CDR2 SVGAGI. The DNA for the CDR3 is TGTGCCAGCAGTTACTCCCTACTCAACTATGGCTACACCTTC. This sequence encodes CASSYSLLNYGYTF.

The V and J genes are TRBV6-5 and TRBJ1-1; D ambiguous. In germline, CDR1 is MNHEY, CDR2 SVGAGI. The V gene lost 6 bases and the J gene lost 4 bases, with 15 bases spanning the gap. CDR3 length equals 14 residues. The CDR3 spells CASRRGAAVTEAFF. In DNA form, the CDR3 reads TGTGCCAGCAGACGCGGCGCAGCGGTCACTGAAGCTTTCTTT.

The chain recombines TRBV27 with TRBJ2-3; possible D gene TRBD1, 5 bases. The CDR3 extends over 14 amino acids. CDR1 MNHEY and CDR2 SMNVEV come from the germline V gene (reference sequence). V was trimmed by 5 bases and J by 4 bases, leaving 13 bases between them. CDR3 nucleotides: TGTGCCAGCAGTACTCAGGGCCTCGCAGATACGCAGTATTTT. Amino acids: CASSTQGLADTQYF.

The chain uses TRBV7-9 and TRBJ1-1; possibly TRBD1 for D (5 bases). The V gene's germline CDR1 is SEHNR and CDR2 FQNEAQ (reference sequence). This CDR3 has 13 amino acids. The V and J ends lost 5 bases and 7 bases respectively, with 14 bases between them. CDR3 residues: CASSTAQGNEAFF. In nucleotides, the CDR3 is TGTGCCAGCAGCACCGCGCAGGGAAATGAAGCTTTCTTT.

The genes are TRBV6-5 and TRBJ2-5; maybe TRBD2 (5 bases). The CDR3 sequence is 15 residues long. V dropped 2 bases and J dropped 0 bases, with 10 bases sitting between them. Germline assignment: CDR1 MNHEY and CDR2 SVGAGI. The CDR3 nucleotides read TGTGCCAGCAGTTACGCATCGGGGTACCAAGAGACCCAGTACTTC. It encodes CASSYASGYQETQYF.

This chain uses TRBV30 with TRBJ2-2; the match to TRBD2 covers 11 bases. CDR3 length equals 15 residues. V shed 4 bases and J 2 bases; nucleotides not matched to a gene: 3. Germline V CDR1 and CDR2: GTSNPN, SVGIG (reference sequence). DNA of the CDR3: TGTGCCTGGAATCGACTAGCGGGAAACACCGGGGAGCTGTTTTTT. Translating it yields CAWNRLAGNTGELFF.

The chain joins TRBV6-5 to TRBJ1-4; D not resolved. V gave up 6 bases and J gave up 5 bases, with 7 bases separating them. The CDR3 extends over 12 amino acids. CDR1 and CDR2 from the germline V gene are MNHEY and SVGAGI. The CDR3 DNA is TGTGCCAGCAGCCGTGGCAATGAAAAACTGTTTTTT. This sequence encodes CASSRGNEKLFF.

J is TRBJ2-1 and V is TRBV9; D is ambiguous. The CDR3 has 14 amino acids. V was clipped by 4 bases and J by 6 bases, with 14 bases between them. Germline CDR1 SGDLS, CDR2 YYNGEE. This chain's CDR3 is CASSLKLSGNEQFF. For the CDR3, the DNA is TGTGCCAGCAGCCTCAAGCTCTCAGGCAATGAGCAGTTCTTC.

This rearrangement joins TRBV9 to TRBJ1-2, with 9 bases identical to TRBD1. Per the germline V gene, CDR1 is SGDLS and CDR2 is YYNGEE. The V segment lost 0 bases and the J segment 4 bases; nucleotides outside the gene matches: 7. CDR3 length: 16 residues. The CDR3 nucleotides are TGTGCCAGCAGCGTAGATTCCACAGGGGGCGTCTATGGCTACACCTTC. It encodes CASSVDSTGGVYGYTF. The entire variable domain, with the rest obtained from reference TRBV9 and TRBJ1-2, is as follows: DSGVTQTPKHLITATGQRVTLRCSPRSGDLSVYWYQQSLDQGLQFLIQYYNGEERAKGNILERFSAQQFPDLHSELNLSSLELGDSALYFCASSVDSTGGVYGYTFGSGTRLTVV.

CDR3: CASSPSDRTNSPLHF. In nucleotides, the CDR3 is TGCGCCAGCAGCCCTTCGGACCGGACTAATTCACCCCTCCACTTT. The V and J genes are TRBV5-1 and TRBJ1-6, with D uncertain. CDR1 and CDR2 from the germline V gene are SGHRS and YFSETQ. V lost 4 bases, J lost 6 bases, and 14 bases lay in between. CDR3 length: 15 residues.

This clone was picked up a small number of times. This chain connects TRBV11-2 to TRBJ1-3; D gene ambiguous. Germline V gene lookup returns CDR1 SGHAT and CDR2 FQNNGV. Trimming removed 5 bases from V and 12 bases from J, with 17 bases in between. The CDR3 is made up of 13 amino acids. This CDR3 is CASSPIGTVYIYF. CDR3 coding DNA: TGTGCCAGCAGCCCCATCGGCACGGTGTACATATATTTT.

The chain is built from TRBV6-5 and TRBJ2-5; a weak D match, TRBD1 (6 bases). Germline CDR1 and CDR2: MNHEY and SVGAGI. Trimming removed 2 bases at V and 2 bases at J, with 9 bases between. The CDR3 runs 14 residues. The CDR3 sequence is CASSYRTAQETQYF. For the CDR3, the DNA is TGTGCCAGCAGTTACAGGACAGCGCAAGAGACCCAGTACTTC.

This chain joins TRBV7-9 and TRBJ2-7, with D hard to call. Germline V gives CDR1 SEHNR, CDR2 FQNEAQ (reference sequence). CDR3 length: 15 amino acids. Trimming took off 5 bases at V and 5 bases at J, with 19 bases between the two ends. DNA for the CDR3: TGTGCCAGCAGCCCCGACGCAAGGGTTAGGGACGAGCAGTACTTC. The encoded protein is CASSPDARVRDEQYF.

This clone was recorded once. The V call is TRBV5-4, the J call TRBJ2-3, with D tentatively TRBD1 (5 bases). Trimming left V 3 bases short and J 1 base short, with 9 bases between. Germline CDR1 reads SGHNT; CDR2 reads YYREEE (reference sequence). The CDR3 consists of 14 residues. The CDR3 region has the DNA TGTGCCAGCAGCTGGGGCCCTCGCACAGATACGCAGTATTTT. It codes for CASSWGPRTDTQYF.

The chain employs TRBV2 and TRBJ2-5, with D uncertain. Trimming took 1 base from V and 2 from J, leaving 5 bases between them. The V gene's germline CDR1 is SNHLY and CDR2 FYNNEI. CDR3 length: 13 residues. The CDR3 bases are TGTGCCAGCAGTGAAGGGTCACAAGAGACCCAGTACTTC. Protein: CASSEGSQETQYF.

This clone occurred once. V gene TRBV2 combines with J gene TRBJ2-5; no firm D call. Trimming removed 2 bases at V and 8 bases at J, with 9 bases between. This CDR3 region has 12 residues. Germline V CDR1 and CDR2: SNHLY, FYNNEI. The CDR3 DNA sequence: TGTGCCAGCAGTGAAATCTTAGAAACCCAGTACTTC. As protein: CASSEILETQYF.

The chain uses TRBV15 and TRBJ1-5; 9 nucleotides align to TRBD1. V lost 5 bases, J lost 4 bases, and 9 bases stayed unmatched. The CDR3 length is 16 residues. Germline V gives CDR1 LNHNV, CDR2 YYDKDF (reference sequence). As DNA, the CDR3 is TGTGCCACCAGCCACGTCGGACAGGGGCCAAATCAGCCCCAGCATTTT. Its translation is CATSHVGQGPNQPQHF.

V is TRBV6-5 and J is TRBJ2-2; D unresolved. The V gene lost 0 bases and the J gene lost 2 bases, with 4 bases spanning the gap. CDR3 length: 14 residues. CDR1 is MNHEY, CDR2 SVGAGI, per germline. The CDR3 nucleotides are TGTGCCAGCAGTTACTCGACTAACACCGGGGAGCTGTTTTTT. Amino acid sequence: CASSYSTNTGELFF.

The J gene is TRBJ1-6, the V gene TRBV28; no definite D call. Germline loops: CDR1 MDHEN, CDR2 SYDVKM. The V end lost 3 bases, the J end lost 0 bases, and 12 bases lay between the germline ends. The CDR3 extends over 17 amino acids. The CDR3 DNA is TGTGCCAGCAGTTTCATACGCGTTAGCTCCTATAATTCACCCCTCCACTTT. Protein product: CASSFIRVSSYNSPLHF.

This sequence joins TRBV6-1 and TRBJ1-2; D is ambiguous. V lost 1 base and J lost 8, with 14 bases in between. The CDR3 runs to 14 residues. Germline values: CDR1 MNHNS, CDR2 SASEGT. In DNA form, the CDR3 reads TGTGCCAGCAGTGAAGGCCCCCAAACCGGGGGCTACACCTTC. Protein sequence: CASSEGPQTGGYTF.